Listed below are T cell receptor beta chains from one sample, sequenced in a study of T-cell memory formation after mild COVID-19. TCRdb reanalysed the 5' RACE reads using MiXCR and keeps one entry per CDR3 protein. The table includes about 250,000 distinct CDR3 sequences, roughly 14% detected once. The source material was PBMCs or a T cell subset sorted from them (not recorded which). The receptors shown here come from an adult woman who had mild COVID-19 (a few samples of this study predate the infection). Cell type and time point are not known. CDR3s include the opening cysteine and the closing phenylalanine or tryptophan. The D gene is left open where the match is weak. Clone size is shown for a subset of rows, as once, few, many or a class of expanded clone.

size	D	J	V	CDR3	DNA
-	TRBD2	TRBJ2-3	TRBV5-1	CASSLGIAGPDTQYF	TGCGCCAGCAGCTTGGGGATAGCGGGACCAGATACGCAGTATTTT
few	-	TRBJ2-3	TRBV11-2	CASSLAGEAHF	TGTGCCAGCAGCTTAGCGGGGGAGGCCCATTTT
few	-	TRBJ2-1	TRBV9	CASSVGSSLSYNEQFF	TGTGCCAGCAGCGTAGGGAGTTCTTTATCCTACAATGAGCAGTTCTTC
-	-	TRBJ2-7	TRBV14	CASSQKPGFPYEQYF	TGTGCCAGCAGCCAAAAACCGGGATTCCCCTACGAGCAGTACTTC
-	-	TRBJ2-1	TRBV5-1	CASSLGRNNAQFF	TGCGCCAGCAGCTTGGGACGAAACAATGCGCAGTTCTTC
many	-	TRBJ2-2	TRBV4-2	CASSQESPGELFF	TGTGCCAGCAGCCAAGAATCCCCCGGGGAGCTGTTTTTT
many	-	TRBJ1-1	TRBV30	CAWSDRVKAFF	TGTGCCTGGAGTGACAGGGTAAAAGCTTTCTTT
many	-	TRBJ1-5	TRBV20-1	CSAGGSNQPQHF	TGCAGTGCTGGGGGATCAAATCAGCCCCAGCATTTT
few	-	TRBJ2-1	TRBV4-3	CASLGGVLGEQFF	TGCGCCAGTCTTGGGGGAGTATTAGGTGAGCAGTTCTTC
few	-	TRBJ2-7	TRBV9	CASSVGTSWGEQYF	TGTGCCAGCAGCGTGGGTACTAGCTGGGGCGAGCAGTACTTC
few	-	TRBJ1-1	TRBV7-3	CASSFRVDTEAFF	TGTGCCAGCAGCTTCAGGGTTGACACTGAAGCTTTCTTT
few	-	TRBJ2-7	TRBV4-2	CASSQDLGAESYEQYF	TGTGCCAGCAGCCAAGATCTTGGCGCCGAGTCCTACGAGCAGTACTTC
few	-	TRBJ1-3	TRBV20-1	CSAIRGMHSGNTIYF	TGCAGTGCTATCAGAGGGATGCACTCTGGAAACACCATATATTTT
few	-	TRBJ1-2	TRBV6-2/TRBV6-3	CASSDYGYTF	TGTGCCAGCAGTGACTATGGCTACACCTTC
few	-	TRBJ2-3	TRBV28	CASSLFYTDTQYF	TGTGCCAGCAGTTTATTCTACACAGATACGCAGTATTTT
few	-	TRBJ2-1	TRBV24-1	CATSDHGGEQFF	TGTGCCACCAGTGACCATGGGGGTGAGCAGTTCTTC
-	-	TRBJ2-7	TRBV5-1	CASSPTGGLTGLRTYEQYF	TGCGCCAGCAGCCCGACCGGGGGGTTGACAGGGCTAAGGACCTACGAGCAGTACTTC
-	-	TRBJ2-3	TRBV27	CASSPSPIISSGPTQYF	TGTGCCAGCAGTCCAAGCCCCATTATTAGTAGCGGCCCAACGCAGTATTTT
-	-	TRBJ2-7	TRBV3-1	CASSQGQQGFGYEQYF	TGTGCCAGCAGCCAAGGACAGCAGGGATTTGGCTACGAGCAGTACTTC
few	TRBD1	TRBJ1-2	TRBV20-1	CSAAQGEYGYTF	TGCAGTGCGGCACAGGGGGAATATGGCTACACCTTC
-	-	TRBJ2-5	TRBV5-4	CASSRDSEETQYF	TGTGCCAGCAGTCGAGACAGTGAAGAGACCCAGTACTTC
once	-	TRBJ1-4	TRBV6-5	CASGHRWGNEKLFF	TGTGCCAGCGGGCATAGATGGGGTAATGAAAAACTGTTTTTT
few	-	TRBJ1-2	TRBV4-3	CASSQGRINYGYTF	TGCGCCAGCAGCCAAGGCAGGATCAACTATGGCTACACCTTC
few	-	TRBJ2-7	TRBV29-1	CSVQSAASSYEQYF	TGCAGCGTTCAGTCGGCGGCAAGCTCCTACGAGCAGTACTTC
few	TRBD2	TRBJ2-7	TRBV11-3	CASSSAGTSAQDEQYF	TGTGCCAGCAGCTCCGCCGGGACTAGCGCCCAGGACGAGCAGTACTTC
-	-	TRBJ1-1	TRBV9	CASKLGPSNTEAFF	TGTGCCAGCAAGCTCGGGCCATCGAACACTGAAGCTTTCTTT
many	TRBD2	TRBJ2-1	TRBV15	CATSRATSASNEQFF	TGTGCCACCAGCAGAGCGACTAGCGCATCCAATGAGCAGTTCTTC
-	TRBD1	TRBJ2-2	TRBV3-1	CASSQGRRGGLGTGELFF	TGTGCCAGCAGCCAAGGGCGGAGAGGGGGCCTCGGCACCGGGGAGCTGTTTTTT
few	-	TRBJ2-7	TRBV7-2	CASSVSRTLGYEQYF	TGTGCCAGCAGCGTTTCCCGGACCCTCGGCTACGAGCAGTACTTC
-	TRBD2	TRBJ2-3	TRBV5-6	CASTSGVADTQYF	TGTGCCAGTACTAGCGGGGTAGCAGATACGCAGTATTTT
few	TRBD1	TRBJ2-5	TRBV30	CAWSPQGSETQYF	TGTGCCTGGAGTCCACAGGGGTCGGAGACCCAGTACTTC
-	TRBD2	TRBJ2-7	TRBV24-1	CATSDPASGRGEQYF	TGTGCCACCAGTGACCCCGCTAGCGGGAGAGGGGAGCAGTACTTC
once	-	TRBJ2-3	TRBV23-1	CASSQSRDGALTDTQYF	TGCGCCAGCAGTCAATCTCGGGATGGGGCCCTCACAGATACGCAGTATTTT
-	TRBD1	TRBJ1-4	TRBV15	CATSRVPGQGPSEKLFF	TGTGCCACCAGCAGGGTACCGGGACAGGGCCCTAGTGAAAAACTGTTTTTT
-	-	TRBJ2-1	TRBV18	CASSPLRGSSSYNEQFF	TGTGCCAGCTCACCACTTCGGGGGTCAAGCTCCTACAATGAGCAGTTCTTC
many	-	TRBJ2-5	TRBV30	CAWRPWGKETQYF	TGTGCCTGGAGGCCCTGGGGGAAAGAGACCCAGTACTTC
-	-	TRBJ2-1	TRBV24-1	CATSDQRTEYNEQFF	TGTGCCACCAGTGATCAGCGGACAGAATACAATGAGCAGTTCTTC
few	TRBD1	TRBJ2-7	TRBV20-1	CSARTGGAADEQYF	TGCAGTGCAAGGACAGGGGGCGCTGCCGACGAGCAGTACTTC
few	TRBD1	TRBJ1-1	TRBV7-2	CASSQQGSTEAFF	TGTGCCAGCAGCCAACAGGGGTCGACTGAAGCTTTCTTT
-	-	TRBJ2-4	TRBV18	CASSPAEEPLAKNIQYF	TGTGCCAGCTCACCCGCGGAAGAACCGCTAGCCAAAAACATTCAGTACTTC
few	TRBD1	TRBJ2-1	TRBV24-1	CATSDPGWAGGRNEQFF	TGTGCCACCAGTGATCCCGGTTGGGCAGGGGGAAGGAATGAGCAGTTCTTC
few	-	TRBJ1-6	TRBV7-9	CASSPGQNNSPLHF	TGTGCCAGCAGCCCAGGACAGAACAATTCACCCCTCCACTTT
-	-	TRBJ2-7	TRBV4-3	CASSQLASSYEQYF	TGCGCCAGCAGCCAACTTGCGAGCTCCTACGAGCAGTACTTC
few	TRBD1	TRBJ2-3	TRBV5-1	CASGGTGTADTQYF	TGCGCCAGCGGCGGGACAGGGACCGCAGATACGCAGTATTTT
many	-	TRBJ1-4	TRBV12-3/TRBV12-4	CASSPGTEGGKLFF	TGTGCCAGCAGTCCTGGGACTGAAGGTGGAAAACTGTTTTTT
many	-	TRBJ1-4	TRBV18	CASSPSRRTTNEKLFF	TGTGCCAGCTCACCATCTCGACGGACAACTAATGAAAAACTGTTTTTT